The 4 T cell receptor beta chains presented below share a single source sample, sequenced in a study of shared clonotypes between healthy human individuals. Generated by immunoSEQ multiplex PCR, the TCRdb table keeps only in-frame clones and is missing some. The sample shows some 1 million clones, approximately 76% of them seen only once. Sequencing was performed on memory CD4+ T cells sorted from blood. Subset meaning: CD45RA-negative fraction. These receptors all come from a man between 18 and 29 years old in good health.

For this clone: Other DNA sequences from this sample encode an identical CDR3 as well. The rearrangement uses TRBV6-1 and TRBJ2-7; D might be TRBD1 or TRBD2, each matching 6 bases. Germline V CDR1 and CDR2: MNHNS, SASEGT. V gave up 7 bases and J gave up 1 base, with 17 bases separating them. This CDR3 is 15 amino acids long. The chain's CDR3 is CASMTGRTGSYEQYF. DNA of the CDR3: TGTGCCAGCATGACCGGGAGAACAGGGTCCTACGAGCAGTACTTC.

The chain carries TRBV19 and TRBJ2-2, with D tentatively TRBD1 (5 bases). V lost 7 bases, J lost 2 bases, and 11 bases lay in between. Germline CDR1 reads LNHDA; CDR2 reads SQIVND (reference sequence). The CDR3 has 14 amino acids. The CDR3 here is CASTAQVNTGELFF. CDR3 in DNA: TGTGCCAGTACTGCACAGGTCAACACCGGGGAGCTGTTTTTT.

The chain links TRBV18 to TRBJ1-5, with 7 bases matching TRBD1. This CDR3 spans 14 amino acids. CDR1 and CDR2 (germline): KGHSH, LQKENI. V was pared by 5 bases and J by 4 bases, with 5 bases of the junction left unmatched. CDR3 loop: CASSGGDSNQPQHF. CDR3 DNA: TGTGCCAGCTCAGGAGGGGACAGTAATCAGCCCCAGCATTTT.

This rearrangement joins TRBV6-6 to TRBJ1-1, with D unresolved. Per the germline V gene, CDR1 is MNHNY and CDR2 is SVGAGI (reference sequence). V lost 0 bases to trimming and J lost 1 base, with 6 bases between them. The CDR3 is 14 amino acids. This chain's CDR3 is CASSYSKPNTEAFF. The CDR3 coding sequence is TGTGCCAGCAGTTACTCAAAACCGAACACTGAAGCTTTCTTT.